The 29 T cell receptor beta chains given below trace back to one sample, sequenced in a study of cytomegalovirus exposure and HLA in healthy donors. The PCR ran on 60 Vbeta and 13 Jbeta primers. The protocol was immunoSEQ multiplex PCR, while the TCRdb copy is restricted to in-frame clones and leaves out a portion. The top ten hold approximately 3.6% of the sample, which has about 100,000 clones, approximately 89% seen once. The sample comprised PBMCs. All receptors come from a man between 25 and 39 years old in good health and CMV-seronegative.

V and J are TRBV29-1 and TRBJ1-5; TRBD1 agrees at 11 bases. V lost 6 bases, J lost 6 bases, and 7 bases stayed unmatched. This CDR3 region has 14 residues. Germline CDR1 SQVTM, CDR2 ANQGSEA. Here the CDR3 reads CSVGTGGLGQPQHF. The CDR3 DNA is TGCAGCGTAGGGACAGGGGGTTTAGGTCAGCCCCAGCATTTT.

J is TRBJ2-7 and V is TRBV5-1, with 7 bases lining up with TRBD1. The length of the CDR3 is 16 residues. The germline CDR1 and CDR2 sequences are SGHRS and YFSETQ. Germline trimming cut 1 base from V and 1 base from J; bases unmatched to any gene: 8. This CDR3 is CASSLPTTGASYEQYF. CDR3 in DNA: TGCGCCAGCAGCTTGCCGACAACAGGGGCTTCCTACGAGCAGTACTTC.

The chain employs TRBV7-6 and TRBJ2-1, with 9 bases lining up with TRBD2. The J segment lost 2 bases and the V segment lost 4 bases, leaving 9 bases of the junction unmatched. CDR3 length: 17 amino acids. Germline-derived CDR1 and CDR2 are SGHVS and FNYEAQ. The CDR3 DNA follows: TGTGCCAGCAGCTCCCGTTTAGCGGGGGTCACCTACAATGAGCAGTTCTTC. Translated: CASSSRLAGVTYNEQFF.

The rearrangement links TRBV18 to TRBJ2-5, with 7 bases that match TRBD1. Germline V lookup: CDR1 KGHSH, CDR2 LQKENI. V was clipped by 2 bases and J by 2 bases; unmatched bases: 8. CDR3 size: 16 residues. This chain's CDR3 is CASSPIIGTAQETQYF. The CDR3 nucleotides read TGTGCCAGCTCACCAATAATAGGGACAGCTCAAGAGACCCAGTACTTC.

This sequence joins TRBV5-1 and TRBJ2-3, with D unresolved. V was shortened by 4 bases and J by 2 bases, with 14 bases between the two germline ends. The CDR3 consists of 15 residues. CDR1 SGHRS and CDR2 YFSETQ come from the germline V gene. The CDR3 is CASSLYSPPTDTQYF. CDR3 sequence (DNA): TGCGCCAGCAGCCTTTACTCCCCTCCCACAGATACGCAGTATTTT.

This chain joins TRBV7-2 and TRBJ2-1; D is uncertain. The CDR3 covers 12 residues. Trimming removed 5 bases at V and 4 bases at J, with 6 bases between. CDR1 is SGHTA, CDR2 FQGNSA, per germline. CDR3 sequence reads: CASSQLYNEQFF. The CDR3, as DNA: TGTGCCAGCAGCCAATTGTACAATGAGCAGTTCTTC.

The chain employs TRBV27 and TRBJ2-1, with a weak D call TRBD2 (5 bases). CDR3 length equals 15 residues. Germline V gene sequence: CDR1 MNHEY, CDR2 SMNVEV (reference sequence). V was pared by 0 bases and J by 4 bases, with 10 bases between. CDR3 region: CASSLSDGLYNEQFF. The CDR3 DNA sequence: TGTGCCAGCAGTTTATCGGATGGACTTTACAATGAGCAGTTCTTC.

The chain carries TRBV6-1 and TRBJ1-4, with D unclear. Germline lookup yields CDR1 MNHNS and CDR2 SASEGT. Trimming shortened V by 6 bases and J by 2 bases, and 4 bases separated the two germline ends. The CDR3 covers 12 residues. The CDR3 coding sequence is TGTGCCAGCAGCGGGACTAATGAAAAACTGTTTTTT. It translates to CASSGTNEKLFF.

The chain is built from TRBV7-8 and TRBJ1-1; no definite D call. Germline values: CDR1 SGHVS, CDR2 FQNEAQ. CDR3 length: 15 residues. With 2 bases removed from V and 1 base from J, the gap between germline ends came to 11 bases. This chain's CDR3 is CASSLSSVGNTEAFF. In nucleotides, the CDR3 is TGTGCCAGCAGCTTAAGTTCGGTTGGGAACACTGAAGCTTTCTTT.

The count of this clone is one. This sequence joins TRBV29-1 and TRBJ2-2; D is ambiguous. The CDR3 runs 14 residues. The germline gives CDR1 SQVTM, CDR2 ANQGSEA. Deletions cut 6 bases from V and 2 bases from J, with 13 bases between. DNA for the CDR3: TGCAGCGTGGCCAGGCAGCTAAACACCGGGGAGCTGTTTTTT. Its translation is CSVARQLNTGELFF.

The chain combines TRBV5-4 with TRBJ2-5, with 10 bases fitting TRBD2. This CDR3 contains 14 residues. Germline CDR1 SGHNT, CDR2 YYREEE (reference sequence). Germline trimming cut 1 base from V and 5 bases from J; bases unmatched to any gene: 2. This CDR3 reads CASSLISGRETQYF. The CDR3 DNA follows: TGTGCCAGCAGCTTGATTAGCGGGAGGGAGACCCAGTACTTC.

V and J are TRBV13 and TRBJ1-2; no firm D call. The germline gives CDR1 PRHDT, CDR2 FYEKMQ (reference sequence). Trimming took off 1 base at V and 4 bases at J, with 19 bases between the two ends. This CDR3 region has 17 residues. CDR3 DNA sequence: TGTGCCAGCAGCTTAGACCGACGCGGACTCCTAGCCTATGGCTACACCTTC. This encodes CASSLDRRGLLAYGYTF.

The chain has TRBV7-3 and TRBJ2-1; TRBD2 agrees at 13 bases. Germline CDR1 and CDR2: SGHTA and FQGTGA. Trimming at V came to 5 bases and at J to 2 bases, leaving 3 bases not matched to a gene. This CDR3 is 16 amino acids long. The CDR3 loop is CASSRTSGGPYNEQFF. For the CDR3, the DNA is TGTGCCAGCAGCAGGACTAGCGGGGGTCCCTACAATGAGCAGTTCTTC.

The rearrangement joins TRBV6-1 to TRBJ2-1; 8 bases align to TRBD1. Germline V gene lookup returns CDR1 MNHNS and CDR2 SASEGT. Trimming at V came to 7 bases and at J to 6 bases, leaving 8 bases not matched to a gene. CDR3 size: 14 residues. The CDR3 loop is CASTEDRVINEQFF. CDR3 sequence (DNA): TGTGCCAGCACAGAGGACAGGGTTATCAATGAGCAGTTCTTC.

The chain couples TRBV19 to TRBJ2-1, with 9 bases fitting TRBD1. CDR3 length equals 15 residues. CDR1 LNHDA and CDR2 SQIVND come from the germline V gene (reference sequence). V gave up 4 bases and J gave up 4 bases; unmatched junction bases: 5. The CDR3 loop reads CASSTTGGEYNEQFF. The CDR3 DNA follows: TGTGCCAGTAGTACCACAGGGGGCGAGTACAATGAGCAGTTCTTC.

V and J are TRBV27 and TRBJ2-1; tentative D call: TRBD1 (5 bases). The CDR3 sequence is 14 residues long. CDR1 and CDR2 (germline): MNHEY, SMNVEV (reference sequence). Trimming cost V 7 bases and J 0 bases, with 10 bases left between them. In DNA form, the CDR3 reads TGTGCCAGCACGACAGTTAGCTCCTACAATGAGCAGTTCTTC. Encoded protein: CASTTVSSYNEQFF.

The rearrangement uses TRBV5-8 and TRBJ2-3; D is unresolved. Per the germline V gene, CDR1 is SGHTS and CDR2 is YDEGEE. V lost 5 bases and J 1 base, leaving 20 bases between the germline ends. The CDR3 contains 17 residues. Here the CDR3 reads CASRVAPRILGTDTQYF. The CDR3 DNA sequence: TGTGCCAGCAGGGTGGCCCCCCGCATATTGGGCACAGATACGCAGTATTTT.

CDR3 DNA sequence: TGTGCCTGGACAGAGGTTCTAATTGGGTATGGCTACACCTTC. Protein: CAWTEVLIGYGYTF. The chain couples TRBV30 to TRBJ1-2; no definite D call. Germline values: CDR1 GTSNPN, CDR2 SVGIG (reference sequence). V shed 4 bases and J shed 5 bases, with 17 bases lying between them. The length of the CDR3 is 14 residues.

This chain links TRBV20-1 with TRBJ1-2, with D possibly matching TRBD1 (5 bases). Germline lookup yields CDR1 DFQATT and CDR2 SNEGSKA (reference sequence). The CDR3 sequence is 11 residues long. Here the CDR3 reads CSPGGLDGYTF. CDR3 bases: TGCAGCCCCGGGGGGTTGGATGGCTACACCTTC.

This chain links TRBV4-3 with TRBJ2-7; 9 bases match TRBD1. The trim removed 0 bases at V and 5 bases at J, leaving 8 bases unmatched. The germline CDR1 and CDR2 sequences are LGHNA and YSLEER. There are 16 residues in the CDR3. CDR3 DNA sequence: TGCGCCAGCAGCCAAGATTTATCCGGGACAGGGAACGAGCAGTACTTC. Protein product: CASSQDLSGTGNEQYF.

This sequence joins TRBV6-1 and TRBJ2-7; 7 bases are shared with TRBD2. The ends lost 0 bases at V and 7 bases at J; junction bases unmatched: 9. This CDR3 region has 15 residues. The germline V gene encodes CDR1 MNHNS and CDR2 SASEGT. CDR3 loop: CASSEAGGPLVEQYF. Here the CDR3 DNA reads TGTGCCAGCAGTGAAGCGGGAGGGCCCTTGGTGGAGCAGTACTTC.

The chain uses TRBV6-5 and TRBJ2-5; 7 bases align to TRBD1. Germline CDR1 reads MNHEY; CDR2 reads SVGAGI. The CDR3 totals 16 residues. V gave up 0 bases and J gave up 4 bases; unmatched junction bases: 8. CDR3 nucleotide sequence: TGTGCCAGCAGTTACTCGAAAGGGGGCGCTGCAGAGACCCAGTACTTC. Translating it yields CASSYSKGGAAETQYF.

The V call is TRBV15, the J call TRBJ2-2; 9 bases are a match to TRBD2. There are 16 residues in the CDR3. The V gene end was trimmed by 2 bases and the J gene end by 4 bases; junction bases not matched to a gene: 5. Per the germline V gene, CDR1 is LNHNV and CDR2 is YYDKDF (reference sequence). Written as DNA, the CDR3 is TGTGCCACCAGCAGATTTCTAGCGGGGAGCACCGGGGAGCTGTTTTTT. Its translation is CATSRFLAGSTGELFF.

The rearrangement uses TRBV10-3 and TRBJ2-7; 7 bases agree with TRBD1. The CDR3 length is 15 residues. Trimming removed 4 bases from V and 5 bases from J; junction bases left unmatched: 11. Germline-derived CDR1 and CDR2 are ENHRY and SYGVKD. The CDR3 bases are TGTGCCATCAGTGCTATACAGGGGAGACCGGACGAGCAGTACTTC. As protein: CAISAIQGRPDEQYF.

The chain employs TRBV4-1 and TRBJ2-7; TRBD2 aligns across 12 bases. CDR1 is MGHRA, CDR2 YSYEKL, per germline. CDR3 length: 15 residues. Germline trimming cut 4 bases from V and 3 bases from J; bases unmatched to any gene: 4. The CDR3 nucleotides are TGCGCCAGCAGCCTAAGACTAGCGGGGGACTACGAGCAGTACTTC. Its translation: CASSLRLAGDYEQYF.

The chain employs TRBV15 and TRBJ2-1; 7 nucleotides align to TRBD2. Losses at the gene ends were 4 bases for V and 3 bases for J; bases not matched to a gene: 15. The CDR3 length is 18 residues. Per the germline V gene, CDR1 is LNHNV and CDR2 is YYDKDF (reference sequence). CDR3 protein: CATSNPKGGARFYNEQFF. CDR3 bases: TGTGCCACCAGCAATCCTAAGGGAGGGGCCAGGTTCTACAATGAGCAGTTCTTC.

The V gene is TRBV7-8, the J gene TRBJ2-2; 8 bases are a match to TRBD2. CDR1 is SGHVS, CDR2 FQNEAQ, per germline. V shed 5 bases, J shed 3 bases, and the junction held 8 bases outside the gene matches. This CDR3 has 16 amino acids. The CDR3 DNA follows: TGTGCCAGCAGCCCCGGGACTAGAAGAGACACCGGGGAGCTGTTTTTT. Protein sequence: CASSPGTRRDTGELFF.

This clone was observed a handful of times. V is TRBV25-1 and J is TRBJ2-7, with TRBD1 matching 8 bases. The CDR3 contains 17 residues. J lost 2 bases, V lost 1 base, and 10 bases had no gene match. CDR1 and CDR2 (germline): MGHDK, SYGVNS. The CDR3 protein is CASSELVDRGSTYEQYF. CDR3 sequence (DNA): TGTGCCAGCAGTGAATTGGTCGACAGGGGTAGCACCTACGAGCAGTACTTC.

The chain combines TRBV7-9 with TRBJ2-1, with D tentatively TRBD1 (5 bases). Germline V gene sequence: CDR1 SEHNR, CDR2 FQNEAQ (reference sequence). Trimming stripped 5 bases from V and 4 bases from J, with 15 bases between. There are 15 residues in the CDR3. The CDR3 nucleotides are TGTGCCAGCAGCCAGCCCCCAGACAGTTACAATGAGCAGTTCTTC. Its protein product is CASSQPPDSYNEQFF.